This T cell receptor (beta chain) was recorded in a study of a mutant IDH1 vaccine in newly diagnosed glioma. Profiled with immunoSEQ multiplex PCR; TCRdb holds only in-frame clones, not every one. This table holds tens of thousands of clones, 65% to 90% found once. J lost 7 bases, V lost 5 bases, and 12 bases had no gene match. The length of the CDR3 is 15 residues. From germline, CDR1 is MNHEY and CDR2 SMNVEV (reference sequence). The time point here: baseline, week 1 (first vaccination visit). Treatment here: pre-vaccination baseline after standard-of-care therapy. Astrocytomas that were new, WHO grade 3 or 4, IDH1-mutant and ATRX-lost were present in the donors.

Sequencing used PBMCs, obtained from a glioma patient treated with radiotherapy, temozolomide or both. This TCR came from a man younger than 45 with glioma. The gene calls are TRBV27 and TRBJ1-2; 8 bases are a match to TRBD1. The CDR3 coding sequence is TGTGCCAGCAGTCCCCGGACAGGGTATCTCCCTGGCTACACCTTC. It yields the protein CASSPRTGYLPGYTF.